This entry lists 16 T cell receptor beta chains sequenced from one sample in a study of low-dose radiotherapy and immunotherapy resistance in tumors (dated 2022 in TCRdb). The instrument given in TCRdb is Illumina HiSeq 2500. To make first-strand cDNA, Superscript III was used along with a set of TRAV- and TRBV-specific primers so that both the TCRalpha and TCRbeta chains were covered. TCRs were amplified for 20 PCR cycles with Phusion, using a constant-region primer paired with the adapter attached to the V primers. The public reads were reanalyzed by TCRdb: fastp trimming at Q25, MiXCR alignment, in-frame beta chains only. Rows are unified per CDR3 protein, each entry keeping the most common DNA and genes. The sample yields 70,000 to 90,000 distinct CDR3 sequences; about 18% were counted once. Less than 3% of the sample is in the top ten clones. Explained via the paper, the time point label denotes: before trial treatment.

The sample was PBMCs, taken before treatment. All receptors derive from a male donor with prostate cancer.

This clonotype has at least ten counts. The chain carries TRBV2 and TRBJ2-7, with no clear D. Germline lookup yields CDR1 SNHLY and CDR2 FYNNEI. Trimming stripped 6 bases from V and 3 bases from J, with 6 bases between. The CDR3 contains 11 residues. CDR3 sequence: CASSANYEQYF. In nucleotides, the CDR3 is TGTGCCAGCAGCGCCAACTACGAGCAGTACTTC.

This clonotype was counted a single time. A single base is all that separates this from a far larger clone, so a read error is likely. The rearrangement uses TRBV13 and TRBJ1-1; 7 nucleotides line up with TRBD1. The CDR3 spans 12 residues. Per the germline V gene, CDR1 is PRHDT and CDR2 is FYEKMQ (reference sequence). Written as DNA, the CDR3 is TGTGTCAGCCGCCGGGACAGTGAAGAAGCTTTCTTT. Its protein is CVSRRDSEEAFF.

This clonotype was seen many times. The chain uses TRBV18 and TRBJ2-7; 8 nucleotides align to TRBD1. V was clipped by 0 bases and J by 4 bases; unmatched bases: 2. The CDR3 is made up of 14 amino acids. Germline CDR1 is KGHSH and CDR2 is LQKENI. The CDR3 reads CASSPPTGEYEQYF. The CDR3 nucleotides read TGTGCCAGCTCACCACCGACAGGGGAGTACGAGCAGTACTTC.

There are many counts of this clonotype. The chain is built from TRBV4-2 and TRBJ2-1; 9 nucleotides match TRBD2. V shed 0 bases and J 3 bases; nucleotides not matched to a gene: 3. Germline V gene sequence: CDR1 LGHNA, CDR2 YNFKEQ. The CDR3 contains 16 residues. CDR3 bases: TGTGCCAGCAGCCAAGATAGCGGGGGCTACTACAATGAGCAGTTCTTC. Its translation: CASSQDSGGYYNEQFF.

In this sample, this clonotype turned up a few times. Just one base apart from a much larger clone, this may be a read error. The chain is built from TRBV7-9 and TRBJ2-3, with a possible D match to TRBD2 (5 bases). The CDR3 contains 15 residues. The germline gives CDR1 SEHNR, CDR2 FQNEAQ (reference sequence). Deletions cut 6 bases from V and 6 bases from J, with 19 bases between. The CDR3 DNA reads as TGTGCCAGCAGTCCACCACGGCGCTCGGGGGATACGCAGTATTTT. Translating gives CASSPPRRSGDTQYF.

This clonotype was counted many times. The J gene is TRBJ2-5, the V gene TRBV19; 7 nucleotides align to TRBD1. This CDR3 comprises 16 residues. V was pared by 6 bases and J by 1 base, with 11 bases of the junction left unmatched. The germline V gene has CDR1 LNHDA and CDR2 SQIVND (reference sequence). The CDR3 DNA follows: TGTGCCAGTAGCCTCCAAAGGCCAGGGGGCCAAGAGACCCAGTACTTC. Protein sequence: CASSLQRPGGQETQYF.

This clonotype was seen just once. The CDR3 nucleotides are TGTGCCAGCAGCCACGCGGACAGGGAAAACTACGAGCAGTACTTC. Translated: CASSHADRENYEQYF. This chain uses TRBV3-1 with TRBJ2-7; 8 positions agree with TRBD1. Unmatched junction bases numbered 7, after V lost 3 bases and J lost 3 bases. Germline-derived CDR1 and CDR2 are LGHDT and YNNKEL (reference sequence). This CDR3 region has 15 residues.

The table lists this clonotype with many counts. The V and J genes are TRBV25-1 and TRBJ2-3; D might be TRBD1 (5 bases). This CDR3 spans 16 amino acids. Trimming removed 2 bases at V and 0 bases at J, with 12 bases between. Germline values: CDR1 MGHDK, CDR2 SYGVNS. The CDR3 DNA reads TGTGCCAGCAGTGAAAGCAACAGGATAAGCACAGATACGCAGTATTTT. Encoded protein: CASSESNRISTDTQYF.

In its sample, this clonotype was seen many times. V is TRBV29-1 and J is TRBJ2-5; 7 bases are shared with TRBD1. The CDR3 has 15 amino acids. V was clipped by 1 base and J by 5 bases; unmatched bases: 10. Germline V gives CDR1 SQVTM, CDR2 ANQGSEA. Written as DNA, the CDR3 is TGCAGCGTTGAAGGACAGGGACCGTTTTGGGAGACCCAGTACTTC. Its protein product is CSVEGQGPFWETQYF.

The genes are TRBV29-1 and TRBJ1-1; the D gene is possibly TRBD1 (6 bases). The CDR3 consists of 15 residues. Per germline, CDR1 SQVTM and CDR2 ANQGSEA. Between the trimmed V and J ends, which lost 4 bases and 3 bases, there was a span of 18 bases. CDR3 sequence reads: CSVAGGRQGDTEAFF. CDR3 DNA sequence: TGCAGCGTTGCCGGGGGGCGGCAAGGGGACACTGAAGCTTTCTTT.

This clonotype occurred a few times. This chain uses TRBV7-3 with TRBJ1-6; maybe TRBD1 (5 bases). Germline V CDR1 and CDR2: SGHTA, FQGTGA. CDR3 length: 16 amino acids. V was pared by 5 bases and J by 6 bases, with 17 bases between. The chain's CDR3 is CASSPGPVSSNSPLHF. CDR3 nucleotide sequence: TGTGCCAGCAGCCCGGGGCCGGTTTCTAGTAATTCACCCCTCCACTTT.

This clonotype was seen ten or more times. J is TRBJ1-6 and V is TRBV27, with D perhaps matching TRBD1 (5 bases). Trimming removed 8 bases at V and 4 bases at J, with 18 bases between. CDR3 length: 16 residues. Looked up from germline, CDR1 is MNHEY and CDR2 is SMNVEV (reference sequence). CDR3 sequence (DNA): TGTGCCAGCTCTTCTGTGCCGGGGCTTTATAATTCACCCCTCCACTTT. Translation gives CASSSVPGLYNSPLHF.

This clonotype was found many times. The chain links TRBV15 to TRBJ2-3; D is possibly TRBD2 (6 bases). The germline gives CDR1 LNHNV, CDR2 YYDKDF (reference sequence). The CDR3 loop spans 16 amino acids. V lost 4 bases to trimming and J lost 0 bases, with 14 bases between them. The CDR3 here is CATSTLPGTSTDTQYF. CDR3 sequence (DNA): TGTGCCACCAGCACCCTCCCGGGGACTAGCACAGATACGCAGTATTTT.

This clonotype was counted many times. The V gene is TRBV29-1, the J gene TRBJ2-1, with 9 bases lining up with TRBD2. Germline V gives CDR1 SQVTM, CDR2 ANQGSEA. CDR3 size: 14 residues. Unmatched junction bases numbered 12, after V lost 6 bases and J lost 9 bases. The CDR3, as DNA: TGCAGCGTCTCTGCGCGGGGGGGGTTCTCTGAGCAGTTCTTC. Translated, it gives CSVSARGGFSEQFF.

This chain uses TRBV6-8 with TRBJ2-2; TRBD1 matches at 9 bases. This CDR3 contains 18 residues. Germline lookup yields CDR1 MNHGY and CDR2 SAAAGT. V lost 5 bases and J lost 5; bases outside the gene matches: 15. As DNA, the CDR3 is TGTGCCAGCAGTACAGGAGACACCGGGACAGGGAGGACCGGGGAGCTGTTTTTT. Amino acid sequence: CASSTGDTGTGRTGELFF.

This clonotype has a count of ten or more. V and J are TRBV19 and TRBJ2-5; tentative D call: TRBD1 (5 bases). The CDR3 is made up of 15 amino acids. The V end lost 4 bases, the J end lost 5 bases, and 17 bases lay between the germline ends. CDR1 and CDR2 (germline): LNHDA, SQIVND (reference sequence). As DNA, the CDR3 is TGTGCCAGTAGTACACAAGGGGTTGGCCGGGAGACCCAGTACTTC. Translation: CASSTQGVGRETQYF.